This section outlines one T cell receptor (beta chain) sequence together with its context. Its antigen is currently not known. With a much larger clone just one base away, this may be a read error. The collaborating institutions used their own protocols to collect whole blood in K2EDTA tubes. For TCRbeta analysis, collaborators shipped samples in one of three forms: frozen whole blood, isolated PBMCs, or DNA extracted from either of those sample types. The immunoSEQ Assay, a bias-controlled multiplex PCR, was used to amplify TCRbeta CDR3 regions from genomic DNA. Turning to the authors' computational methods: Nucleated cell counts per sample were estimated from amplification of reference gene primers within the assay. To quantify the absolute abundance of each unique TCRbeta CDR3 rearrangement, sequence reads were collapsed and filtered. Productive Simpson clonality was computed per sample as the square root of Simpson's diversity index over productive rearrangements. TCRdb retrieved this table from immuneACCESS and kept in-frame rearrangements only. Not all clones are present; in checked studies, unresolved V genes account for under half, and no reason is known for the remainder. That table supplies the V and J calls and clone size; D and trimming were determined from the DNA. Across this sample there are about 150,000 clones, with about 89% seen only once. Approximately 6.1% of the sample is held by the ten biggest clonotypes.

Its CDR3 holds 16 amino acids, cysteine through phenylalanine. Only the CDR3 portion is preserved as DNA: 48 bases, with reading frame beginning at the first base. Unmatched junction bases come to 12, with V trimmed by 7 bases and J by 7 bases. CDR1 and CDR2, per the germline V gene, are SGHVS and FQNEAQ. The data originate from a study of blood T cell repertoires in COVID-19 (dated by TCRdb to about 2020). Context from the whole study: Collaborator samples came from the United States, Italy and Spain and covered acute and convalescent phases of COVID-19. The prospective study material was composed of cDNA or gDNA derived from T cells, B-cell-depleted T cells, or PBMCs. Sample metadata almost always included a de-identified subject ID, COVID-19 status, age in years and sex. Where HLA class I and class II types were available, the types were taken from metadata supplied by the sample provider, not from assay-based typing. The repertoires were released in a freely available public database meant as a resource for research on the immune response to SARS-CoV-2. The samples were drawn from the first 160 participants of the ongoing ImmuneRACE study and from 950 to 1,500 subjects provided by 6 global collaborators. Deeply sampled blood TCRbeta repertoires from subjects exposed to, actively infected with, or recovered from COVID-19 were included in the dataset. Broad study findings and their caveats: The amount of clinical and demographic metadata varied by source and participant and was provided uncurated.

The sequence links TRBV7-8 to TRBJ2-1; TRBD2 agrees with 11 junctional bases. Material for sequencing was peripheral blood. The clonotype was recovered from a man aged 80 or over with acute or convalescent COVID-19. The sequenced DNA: TGTGCCAGCAATACTCTAGCGGGGGGCCCTATGAATGAGCAGTTCTTC. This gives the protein CASNTLAGGPMNEQFF.